A selection of T cell receptor beta chains follows, all from one sample in a study of T cells in localized non-small cell lung cancer. Using immunoSEQ multiplex PCR, the repertoire was profiled, and TCRdb retains in-frame clones only, with some absent. The data show approximately 41,000 clones, about nine tenths seen once. Here the sequenced sample was peripheral blood, taken before any cancer treatment. These TCRs come from a female donor older than 55 with stage I squamous cell lung carcinoma. CDR3s include the opening cysteine and the closing phenylalanine or tryptophan. The D gene is left open where the match is weak. A clone size is listed for some rows: how often the clone was seen (once, few, many), or a class if it is expanded.

v_call	d_call	clone_size	j_call	cdr3_length	cdr3_aa	cdr3_nt
TRBV2	.	.	TRBJ2-7	16	CASRPVNSALTYEQYF	TGTGCCAGCAGACCCGTTAATAGCGCCCTTACCTACGAGCAGTACTTC
TRBV19	.	.	TRBJ1-2	15	CASSIDTAWPEGYTF	TGTGCCAGTAGTATAGATACAGCTTGGCCCGAGGGCTACACCTTC
TRBV4-1	TRBD2	.	TRBJ2-3	17	CASSQDSLAGDTDTQYF	TGCGCCAGCAGCCAAGACTCTCTAGCGGGAGACACAGATACGCAGTATTTT
TRBV6-5	.	.	TRBJ1-6	12	CASSPFNSPLHF	TGTGCCAGCAGCCCTTTTAATTCACCCCTCCACTTT
TRBV9	.	.	TRBJ1-2	16	CASSVAAGLTNYGYTF	TGTGCCAGCAGCGTAGCCGCAGGGTTAACTAACTATGGCTACACCTTC
TRBV7-3	TRBD2	.	TRBJ2-5	13	CASSSIAGGPKYF	TGTGCCAGCAGCTCGATAGCGGGAGGCCCCAAGTACTTC
TRBV7-9	TRBD2	few	TRBJ2-7	14	CASSQTSGRGEQYF	TGTGCCAGCAGTCAGACTAGCGGGAGGGGTGAGCAGTACTTC
TRBV6-5	.	.	TRBJ2-7	12	CASSSSYREQYF	TGTGCCAGCAGTTCGAGCTACCGCGAGCAGTACTTC
TRBV7-9	TRBD2	.	TRBJ2-3	16	CASSLSGSGRWDTQYF	TGTGCCAGCAGCTTATCGGGTAGCGGGAGGTGGGATACGCAGTATTTT
TRBV11-1	TRBD2	.	TRBJ2-3	17	CASSSGLAGAGTDTQYF	TGTGCCAGCAGCTCGGGACTAGCGGGAGCGGGTACAGATACGCAGTATTTT